This T cell receptor beta chain is drawn from a study of a mutant IDH1 vaccine in newly diagnosed glioma. Trimming cost V 2 bases and J 5 bases, with 15 bases left between them. CDR1 and CDR2 (germline): SGHTA, FQGNSA. This CDR3 contains 16 residues. Time point given: baseline, week 1 (first vaccination visit). Treatment meaning: pre-vaccination baseline after standard-of-care therapy. Produced via immunoSEQ multiplex PCR; TCRdb's table is partial and in-frame only. The sample includes around 92,000 clones, about 80% of them seen just once. The origin of this receptor is a woman between 45 and 65 years old with glioma. Source: PBMCs, taken from a glioma patient treated with radiotherapy, temozolomide or both. The chain recombines TRBV7-2 with TRBJ1-4; no clear D. As DNA, the CDR3 is TGTGCCAGCAGCTTACGGCGTTCAAGCCTCAATGAAAAACTGTTTTTT. Translating it yields CASSLRRSSLNEKLFF.